This T cell receptor (beta chain) emerged from a study of T cells after yellow fever vaccination. This clonotype was counted many times. The antigen is unknown. As TCR cDNA was made by 5'RACE template switching, a universal primer site and UMIs were added. TCRdb re-called the 5' RACE reads through MiXCR, storing one row per CDR3 protein. The sample gives about 60,000 distinct CDR3 sequences, 7.1% of which show up once; 40% is in the top ten. This CDR3 has 12 amino acids. V was trimmed by 6 bases and J by 7 bases, leaving 13 bases between them. Whole-study results and caveats: Contamination by abundant bulk-population clonotypes could be present in FACS-sorted repertoires. Reappearance after the booster was observed for most primary-vaccination clones (about 97% CD4, about 85% CD8).

The TCR sequence derives from a man in his late teens or twenties who received the YFV17D yellow fever vaccine. Sequencing was performed on CD8+ T cells sorted from PBMCs, taken on the day of the first yellow fever vaccination. The chain links TRBV12-3 or TRBV12-4 to TRBJ2-7; TRBD1 or TRBD2 may be the D gene (7 bases each). Written as DNA, the CDR3 is TGTGCCAGCAGACAGGGGAGGGAGGAGCAGTACTTC. Its protein product is CASRQGREEQYF.